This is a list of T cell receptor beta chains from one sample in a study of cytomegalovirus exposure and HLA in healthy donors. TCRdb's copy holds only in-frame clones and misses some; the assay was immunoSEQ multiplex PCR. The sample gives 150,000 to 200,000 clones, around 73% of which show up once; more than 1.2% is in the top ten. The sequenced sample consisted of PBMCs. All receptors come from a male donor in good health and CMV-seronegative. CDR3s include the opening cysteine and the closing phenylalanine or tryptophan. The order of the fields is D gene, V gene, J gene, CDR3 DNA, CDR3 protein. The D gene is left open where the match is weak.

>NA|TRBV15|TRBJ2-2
TGTGCCACCAGCAGACCCGGAGTTTCGGGGACCGGGGAGCTGTTTTTT
CATSRPGVSGTGELFF
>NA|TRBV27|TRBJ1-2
TGTGCCAGCAGTTTGTCTACGGCTAACTATGGCTACACCTTC
CASSLSTANYGYTF
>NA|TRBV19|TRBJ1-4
TGTGCCAGTAGTCCCCCGGGGGTGAGGGAAAAACTGTTTTTT
CASSPPGVREKLFF
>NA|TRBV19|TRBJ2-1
TGTGCCAGTAGTATATTGGCTAATGAGCAGTTCTTC
CASSILANEQFF
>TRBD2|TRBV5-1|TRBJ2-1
TGCGCCAGCAGCCCCTCTAGCGGGAGCTGGGGCAATGAGCAGTTCTTC
CASSPSSGSWGNEQFF
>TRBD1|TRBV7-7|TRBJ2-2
TGTGCTAGCAGCTCCCGGACAGGGACCACCGGGGAGCTGTTTTTT
CASSSRTGTTGELFF
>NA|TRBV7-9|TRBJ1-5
TGTGCCAGCAGCTCACAGGGTAGGCCCCAGCATTTT
CASSSQGRPQHF
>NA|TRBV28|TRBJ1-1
TGTGCCAGCAGAACTCAGGGTGAGACTGAAGCTTTCTTT
CASRTQGETEAFF
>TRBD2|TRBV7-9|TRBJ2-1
TGTGCCAGCAGCCGGGGGGGGCAGGGGAGAATTAATGAGCAGTTCTTC
CASSRGGQGRINEQFF
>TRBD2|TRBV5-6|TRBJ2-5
TGTGCCAGCAGCTTGTCTGGCGGGGGAAATCAAGAGACCCAGTACTTC
CASSLSGGGNQETQYF
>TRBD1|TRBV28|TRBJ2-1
TGTGCCAGCGGAGAGACAGGGGGAGTAGTGTCTTCCAATGAGCAGTTCTTC
CASGETGGVVSSNEQFF
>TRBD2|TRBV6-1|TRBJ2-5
TGTGCCAGCAGTGGGAAAGGGACTAGCGGGAGGGCTAGGCTCGGGACCCAGTACTTC
CASSGKGTSGRARLGTQYF
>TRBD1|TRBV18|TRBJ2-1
TGTGCCAGCTCACCTCAGACAGGGGGGCACAATGAGCAGTTCTTC
CASSPQTGGHNEQFF
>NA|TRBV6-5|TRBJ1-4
TGTGCCAGCGGGCAACGTGGCGATGAAAAACTGTTTTTT
CASGQRGDEKLFF